These 31 T cell receptor beta chains were sequenced from one sample in a study of cytomegalovirus exposure and HLA in healthy donors. The PCR had 60 Vbeta and 13 Jbeta primers. Method: immunoSEQ multiplex PCR; TCRdb's copy keeps in-frame clones and lacks some. Found here are 100,000 to 150,000 clones, roughly 75% of them singletons; the top ten hold more than 2.5%. The specimen was PBMCs. These receptors all come from a woman in her fifties or sixties in good health and CMV-seronegative.

This clone was recorded only once. The rearrangement links TRBV19 to TRBJ2-7; D remains ambiguous. Germline-derived CDR1 and CDR2 are LNHDA and SQIVND (reference sequence). The CDR3 is 13 residues long. Trimming pared 5 bases from V and 2 bases from J, leaving 10 bases between. CDR3 bases: TGTGCCAGTAGTGGCAGAACCACCTACGAGCAGTACTTC. It is translated as CASSGRTTYEQYF.

The rearrangement links TRBV6-4 to TRBJ2-7; the match to TRBD2 covers 9 bases. J lost 6 bases, V lost 7 bases, and 10 bases had no gene match. The CDR3 loop spans 14 amino acids. Germline V CDR1 and CDR2: MRHNA, SNTAGT. CDR3 in amino acids: CASKRREGRPEQYF. The CDR3 bases are TGTGCCAGCAAACGGCGGGAGGGCCGCCCCGAGCAGTACTTC.

In this sample, this clone turned up a few times. The chain couples TRBV5-1 to TRBJ1-2; TRBD1 might be the D (5 bases). V lost 4 bases and J 4 bases, leaving 17 bases between the germline ends. The CDR3 totals 15 residues. Germline V CDR1 and CDR2: SGHRS, YFSETQ. CDR3 protein: CASSRNPGSGYGYTF. The CDR3 DNA reads TGCGCCAGCAGCCGGAATCCAGGGTCAGGCTATGGCTACACCTTC.

A few counts support this clone. The chain recombines TRBV19 with TRBJ1-6; perhaps TRBD1 as D (6 bases). This CDR3 has 18 amino acids. Trimming took off 1 base at V and 0 bases at J, with 13 bases between the two ends. From germline, CDR1 is LNHDA and CDR2 SQIVND (reference sequence). The CDR3 protein is CASSIVGGRSSYNSPLHF. In DNA, the CDR3 is TGTGCCAGTAGTATAGTAGGGGGAAGAAGCTCCTATAATTCACCCCTCCACTTT.

This chain uses TRBV27 with TRBJ2-7; D may be TRBD2 (5 bases). CDR3 length: 16 amino acids. V was trimmed by 0 bases and J by 1 base, leaving 13 bases between them. Germline CDR1 and CDR2: MNHEY and SMNVEV (reference sequence). The CDR3 DNA reads TGTGCCAGCAGTTTATCGGTAGGTGAGCGGTCCTACGAGCAGTACTTC. Translating gives CASSLSVGERSYEQYF.

The chain couples TRBV6-5 to TRBJ2-7; 8 nucleotides line up with TRBD1. With V trimmed by 5 bases and J by 3 bases, 6 bases remained unmatched. Germline V gene data show CDR1 as MNHEY and CDR2 as SVGAGI. This CDR3 spans 14 amino acids. This CDR3 is CASSKQGVGYEQYF. The CDR3 DNA follows: TGTGCCAGCAGTAAACAGGGGGTGGGCTACGAGCAGTACTTC.

In its sample, this clone was seen a few times. The chain recombines TRBV5-6 with TRBJ2-2; D perhaps matches TRBD2 (6 bases). With 4 bases removed from V and 5 bases from J, the gap between germline ends came to 15 bases. CDR1 and CDR2 (germline): SGHDT, YYEEEE. This CDR3 contains 15 residues. Here the CDR3 reads CASSEEFGGTGELFF. CDR3 coding DNA: TGTGCCAGCAGCGAGGAATTCGGGGGAACCGGGGAGCTGTTTTTT.

V gene TRBV27 combines with J gene TRBJ2-7, with a possible D match to TRBD1 (5 bases). Germline V gene data show CDR1 as MNHEY and CDR2 as SMNVEV (reference sequence). The CDR3 runs 14 residues. Trimming shortened V by 7 bases and J by 9 bases, and 22 bases separated the two germline ends. Written as DNA, the CDR3 is TGTGCCAGCAAAGGGGCAGGTACGCTGGGTGGGCAGTACTTC. Translated: CASKGAGTLGGQYF.

The V gene is TRBV19, the J gene TRBJ2-5; TRBD1 matches 8 bases. Germline CDR1 is LNHDA and CDR2 is SQIVND (reference sequence). The trim removed 5 bases at V and 2 bases at J, leaving 4 bases unmatched. The CDR3 has 14 amino acids. CDR3 loop: CASSGQGWQETQYF. The CDR3 coding sequence is TGTGCCAGTAGTGGACAGGGTTGGCAAGAGACCCAGTACTTC.

This clone occurred once. J is TRBJ2-1 and V is TRBV10-3; the D gene is possibly TRBD1 (8 bases). The CDR3 totals 18 residues. From germline, CDR1 is ENHRY and CDR2 SYGVKD. V was pared by 0 bases and J by 5 bases, with 20 bases between. In nucleotides, the CDR3 is TGTGCCATCAGTGAGTCAATTGGACTAGGGACAGGCAACAATGAGCAGTTCTTC. Translation: CAISESIGLGTGNNEQFF.

V and J are TRBV19 and TRBJ1-4; a possible D gene is TRBD1 (6 bases). The CDR3 is 16 residues long. Germline CDR1 is LNHDA and CDR2 is SQIVND (reference sequence). Between the trimmed V and J ends, which lost 6 bases and 0 bases, there was a span of 14 bases. CDR3: CASSRDPGATNEKLFF. The CDR3 DNA follows: TGTGCCAGTAGCAGGGACCCAGGGGCAACTAATGAAAAACTGTTTTTT.

The chain employs TRBV28 and TRBJ2-7, with TRBD2 matching 9 bases. The trim removed 6 bases at V and 3 bases at J, leaving 3 bases unmatched. Germline lookup yields CDR1 MDHEN and CDR2 SYDVKM. The CDR3 is made up of 13 amino acids. The CDR3 sequence is CASRPSGNYEQYF. The CDR3 coding sequence is TGTGCCAGCAGGCCTAGCGGGAACTACGAGCAGTACTTC.

This clone occurred a few times. The rearrangement joins TRBV11-1 to TRBJ2-5; 9 bases match TRBD1. The V segment lost 5 bases and the J segment 3 bases; nucleotides outside the gene matches: 1. There are 13 residues in the CDR3. CDR1 is SGHAT, CDR2 FQDESV, per germline (reference sequence). The CDR3 loop reads CASSRDREETQYF. CDR3 sequence (DNA): TGTGCCAGCAGCCGGGACAGGGAAGAGACCCAGTACTTC.

J is TRBJ1-2 and V is TRBV4-3, with D unclear. Per the germline V gene, CDR1 is LGHNA and CDR2 is YSLEER. V shed 0 bases and J shed 4 bases, with 12 bases lying between them. The CDR3 loop spans 15 amino acids. CDR3 DNA: TGCGCCAGCAGCCAAGATTCAGGCGCCGGCTATGGCTACACCTTC. Its translation is CASSQDSGAGYGYTF.

The V and J genes are TRBV30 and TRBJ2-1; a weak D match, TRBD2 (6 bases). This CDR3 has 14 residues. V was pared by 3 bases and J by 0 bases, with 9 bases between. Per the germline V gene, CDR1 is GTSNPN and CDR2 is SVGIG (reference sequence). The DNA for the CDR3 is TGTGCCTGGAGCCCTAGCGTCTCCTACAATGAGCAGTTCTTC. Protein: CAWSPSVSYNEQFF.

This clone appeared a few times. J is TRBJ2-7 and V is TRBV2, with TRBD2 matching 8 bases. V lost 7 bases, J lost 0 bases, and 11 bases stayed unmatched. Germline V gene lookup returns CDR1 SNHLY and CDR2 FYNNEI. This CDR3 is 16 amino acids long. The CDR3 sequence: CASKDGGGYPSYEQYF. CDR3 nucleotide sequence: TGTGCCAGCAAGGACGGGGGGGGATACCCCTCCTACGAGCAGTACTTC.

Worth noting for this clone: The junction departs from the called germline gene at one end, perhaps through a read error. The CDR3 sequence is CASSEFKTGVQGTQYF. CDR3 bases: TGTGCCAGCAGTGAATTTAAGACAGGTGTCCAAGGGACCCAGTACTTC. The chain links TRBV25-1 to TRBJ2-5; a weak D match, TRBD1 (6 bases). The germline CDR1 and CDR2 sequences are MGHDK and SYGVNS. The length of the CDR3 is 16 residues.

The chain links TRBV6-4 to TRBJ2-7; D ambiguous. This CDR3 is built from 13 residues. Germline CDR1 MRHNA, CDR2 SNTAGT. V dropped 0 bases and J dropped 3 bases, with 6 bases sitting between them. The CDR3 DNA is TGTGCCAGCAGTGACTCATCCGGCTACGAGCAGTACTTC. This sequence encodes CASSDSSGYEQYF.

The table lists this clone with a few counts. The gene calls are TRBV7-2 and TRBJ2-3; D is unresolved. V was shortened by 3 bases and J by 2 bases, with 9 bases between the two germline ends. The CDR3 is 14 residues long. Per germline, CDR1 SGHTA and CDR2 FQGNSA. The CDR3 DNA sequence: TGTGCCAGCAGCTTCTCCTACCTCACAGATACGCAGTATTTT. Protein product: CASSFSYLTDTQYF.

This chain joins TRBV9 and TRBJ1-2, with 10 bases aligning to TRBD1. The CDR3 is 17 residues long. Per the germline V gene, CDR1 is SGDLS and CDR2 is YYNGEE. V was pared by 4 bases and J by 4 bases, with 13 bases of the junction left unmatched. For the CDR3, the DNA is TGTGCCAGCAGCCCTATCCCCCCGACAGGGGGCGGCTATGGCTACACCTTC. Protein product: CASSPIPPTGGGYGYTF.

The rearrangement uses TRBV7-2 and TRBJ2-3; 12 bases agree with TRBD2. Germline lookup yields CDR1 SGHTA and CDR2 FQGNSA. V dropped 5 bases and J dropped 1; count of bases not matched to a gene: 4. The CDR3 runs 16 residues. This CDR3 is CASSPRTSGGTDTQYF. The CDR3 coding sequence is TGTGCCAGCAGCCCGCGGACTAGCGGGGGCACAGATACGCAGTATTTT.

The V and J genes are TRBV15 and TRBJ1-2; D is uncertain. This CDR3 is 14 amino acids long. CDR1 LNHNV and CDR2 YYDKDF come from the germline V gene (reference sequence). The V end was cut by 0 bases, the J end by 4 bases, with 9 bases between. The CDR3 reads CATSRDRVVYGYTF. The CDR3 DNA follows: TGTGCCACCAGCAGAGATCGGGTTGTCTATGGCTACACCTTC.

The V call is TRBV4-2, the J call TRBJ2-7; TRBD1 might be the D (5 bases). CDR3 length: 17 residues. Germline lookup yields CDR1 LGHNA and CDR2 YNFKEQ. V gave up 3 bases and J gave up 5 bases, with 23 bases separating them. The CDR3 DNA reads as TGTGCCAGCAGCCACGACCAGGACAATAGCCTCTACGACGAGCAGTACTTC. This translates into CASSHDQDNSLYDEQYF.

The V and J genes are TRBV27 and TRBJ2-7; D might be TRBD1 (6 bases). CDR3 length: 11 residues. Germline CDR1 MNHEY, CDR2 SMNVEV (reference sequence). Trimming shortened V by 7 bases and J by 4 bases, and 8 bases separated the two germline ends. CDR3 loop: CASIQGYEQYF. The CDR3 DNA reads TGTGCCAGCATACAGGGTTACGAGCAGTACTTC.

This sequence joins TRBV7-3 and TRBJ1-1; 7 bases are shared with TRBD1. The CDR3 sequence is 13 residues long. Germline assignment: CDR1 SGHTA and CDR2 FQGTGA. With 5 bases clipped from V and 5 bases from J, the junction kept 5 bases outside the gene matches. CDR3 sequence (DNA): TGTGCCAGCAGCCAGCAGGGGGGTACTGAAGCTTTCTTT. Its translation: CASSQQGGTEAFF.

This clone was seen a single time. The chain is built from TRBV5-8 and TRBJ1-5, with a tentative D call TRBD1 (6 bases). Trimming cost V 3 bases and J 7 bases, with 17 bases left between them. This CDR3 comprises 15 residues. The V gene's germline CDR1 is SGHTS and CDR2 YDEGEE. The CDR3 protein is CASSSWNRVAQPQHF. CDR3 nucleotides: TGTGCCAGCAGCTCCTGGAACAGGGTGGCCCAGCCCCAGCATTTT.

The genes are TRBV28 and TRBJ2-3, with TRBD2 matching over 12 bases. With 4 bases clipped from V and 3 bases from J, the junction kept 2 bases outside the gene matches. CDR3 size: 15 residues. Per the germline V gene, CDR1 is MDHEN and CDR2 is SYDVKM. This CDR3 reads CASSSGLAGTDTQYF. The CDR3 DNA follows: TGTGCCAGCAGTTCCGGACTAGCGGGAACAGATACGCAGTATTTT.

V and J are TRBV5-6 and TRBJ1-1, with D unresolved. Trimming cost V 4 bases and J 4 bases, with 8 bases left between them. CDR1 SGHDT and CDR2 YYEEEE come from the germline V gene. The CDR3 is 12 residues long. CDR3 DNA sequence: TGTGCCAGCAGCACGGGGTCCACTGAAGCTTTCTTT. This encodes CASSTGSTEAFF.

This clone appeared a single time. The chain joins TRBV12-5 to TRBJ2-1, with 14 bases that match TRBD2. This CDR3 is built from 15 residues. Germline CDR1 LGHNT, CDR2 FRNRAP. The junction had 4 bases not matched to a gene; V was cut back by 5 bases and J by 7 bases. The CDR3 DNA sequence: TGTGCTAGTGGTGCGGGACTAGCGGGGGTGAATGAGCAGTTCTTC. Translating it yields CASGAGLAGVNEQFF.

The rearrangement joins TRBV27 to TRBJ1-1; D is undetermined. The CDR3 contains 16 residues. Trimming took 5 bases from V and 4 from J, leaving 20 bases between them. The germline gives CDR1 MNHEY, CDR2 SMNVEV (reference sequence). The CDR3, as DNA: TGTGCCAGCAGTCCGTCAATGGGTCCGGAGCCCACTGAAGCTTTCTTT. Its protein product is CASSPSMGPEPTEAFF.

The V and J genes are TRBV5-1 and TRBJ2-7; D is perhaps TRBD2 (7 bases). Germline V gene sequence: CDR1 SGHRS, CDR2 YFSETQ. The CDR3 consists of 14 residues. For the CDR3, the DNA is TGCGCTTTCCAAGGGGGGGAGTCCATCTACGAGCAGTACTTC. This codes for CAFQGGESIYEQYF.